The next 32 T cell receptor beta chains were all read from a single sample in a study of shared clonotypes between healthy human individuals. The data were produced by immunoSEQ multiplex PCR, yet TCRdb's version contains in-frame clones alone and is incomplete. The sample lists more than 850,000 clones; approximately 78% were seen once. Material: memory CD4+ T cells from PBMCs. Subset denoted: CD45RA-negative fraction. The receptors stem from a man between 18 and 35 years old in good health. Some clones in this sample may be carry-over from other donors' samples.

The chain uses TRBV15 and TRBJ2-7, with TRBD2 identical over 8 bases. The germline CDR1 and CDR2 sequences are LNHNV and YYDKDF (reference sequence). The CDR3 contains 15 residues. V gave up 0 bases and J gave up 3 bases; unmatched junction bases: 4. The CDR3 is CATSRDSGGDYEQYF. CDR3 coding DNA: TGTGCCACCAGCAGAGATTCCGGGGGGGACTACGAGCAGTACTTC.

The V gene is TRBV5-6, the J gene TRBJ2-7; D possibly corresponds to TRBD1 (5 bases). The V end was cut by 4 bases, the J end by 0 bases, with 8 bases between. CDR1 SGHDT and CDR2 YYEEEE come from the germline V gene. This CDR3 comprises 13 residues. Here the CDR3 reads CASSHQGSYEQYF. DNA of the CDR3: TGTGCCAGCAGCCACCAGGGCTCCTACGAGCAGTACTTC.

This chain joins TRBV19 and TRBJ1-2; 10 bases are a match to TRBD1. The CDR3 has 14 amino acids. CDR1 is LNHDA, CDR2 SQIVND, per germline (reference sequence). V trimming: 7 bases; J trimming: 4 bases; junction bases outside the gene matches: 6. The CDR3, as DNA: TGTGCCAGTAACCCGGGACAGGGGCGCTATGGCTACACCTTC. Translating it yields CASNPGQGRYGYTF.

The chain is built from TRBV30 and TRBJ1-5; the D gene is possibly TRBD1 (6 bases). This CDR3 has 13 amino acids. Trimming removed 1 base at V and 4 bases at J, with 8 bases between. In germline, CDR1 is GTSNPN, CDR2 SVGIG (reference sequence). The CDR3 DNA reads as TGTGCCTGGAGTGAGGGGGAAAATCAGCCCCAGCATTTT. It yields the protein CAWSEGENQPQHF.

The chain links TRBV11-2 to TRBJ2-5, with 10 bases that match TRBD2. Judging by the DNA end, TRBJ2-7 fits better; the J call may be wrong. The V gene's germline CDR1 is SGHAT and CDR2 FQNNGV. CDR3 length: 16 residues. The CDR3 region has the DNA TGTGCCAGCAGCTTAACAGCGGGAGGGCCTCGGGGCGAGCAGTACTTC. It specifies CASSLTAGGPRGEQYF.

Here the CDR3 DNA reads TGTGCCAGTAGTACGGGCTCCCCGAGTGGCTACACCTTC. Its translation: CASSTGSPSGYTF. The chain couples TRBV19 to TRBJ1-2; D not resolved. CDR1 is LNHDA, CDR2 SQIVND, per germline (reference sequence). The CDR3 sequence is 13 residues long. Trimming pared 4 bases from V and 7 bases from J, leaving 13 bases between. The full variable domain, rest sourced from reference TRBV19 and TRBJ1-2, is DGGITQSPKYLFRKEGQNVTLSCEQNLNHDAMYWYRQDPGQGLRLIYYSQIVNDFQKGDIAEGYSVSREKKESFPLTVTSAQKNPTAFYLCASSTGSPSGYTFGSGTRLTVV.

V gene TRBV7-9 combines with J gene TRBJ2-3; 12 bases are a match to TRBD1. Trimming removed 3 bases from V and 5 bases from J; junction bases left unmatched: 6. Germline V gene sequence: CDR1 SEHNR, CDR2 FQNEAQ (reference sequence). This CDR3 contains 16 residues. The CDR3 sequence is CASSLGTGGAKDTQYF. The CDR3 region has the DNA TGTGCCAGCAGCTTGGGGACAGGGGGCGCGAAAGATACGCAGTATTTT.

The rearrangement links TRBV5-4 to TRBJ2-7, with 8 bases aligning to TRBD1. V shed 1 base, J shed 7 bases, and the junction held 7 bases outside the gene matches. Looked up from germline, CDR1 is SGHNT and CDR2 is YYREEE (reference sequence). The CDR3 runs to 14 residues. CDR3 amino acids: CASSLWQGAGEQYF. CDR3 sequence (DNA): TGTGCCAGCAGCTTGTGGCAGGGGGCTGGGGAGCAGTACTTC.

This sequence joins TRBV7-9 and TRBJ1-1, with TRBD1 matching 9 bases. V lost 2 bases, J lost 4 bases, and 11 bases stayed unmatched. The CDR3 is made up of 17 amino acids. Per the germline V gene, CDR1 is SEHNR and CDR2 is FQNEAQ (reference sequence). The CDR3 region is CASSLLGTGSSSTEAFF. CDR3 coding DNA: TGTGCCAGCAGCTTATTAGGGACAGGGAGTTCCAGCACTGAAGCTTTCTTT.

The V call is TRBV5-5, the J call TRBJ2-3; D is undetermined. CDR1 and CDR2 from the germline V gene are SGHKS and YYEKEE (reference sequence). Trimming shortened V by 0 bases and J by 3 bases, and 8 bases separated the two germline ends. CDR3 length equals 14 residues. The CDR3 DNA reads as TGTGCCAGCAGCTTGGGTTCTGCTACAGATACGCAGTATTTT. Protein product: CASSLGSATDTQYF.

The rearrangement uses TRBV28 and TRBJ1-2; 8 nucleotides line up with TRBD1. There are 15 residues in the CDR3. Germline assignment: CDR1 MDHEN and CDR2 SYDVKM. V lost 7 bases and J lost 8; bases outside the gene matches: 15. CDR3 DNA sequence: TGTGCCAGCAACCCGACAGGGGCGGTGGTGGACGGCTACACCTTC. Translation: CASNPTGAVVDGYTF.

This chain uses TRBV5-1 with TRBJ2-7; 10 nucleotides match TRBD1. The germline CDR1 and CDR2 sequences are SGHRS and YFSETQ. The length of the CDR3 is 15 residues. V trimming: 2 bases; J trimming: 5 bases; junction bases outside the gene matches: 7. CDR3 loop: CASSLPTGGLDEQYF. The DNA of the CDR3 is TGCGCCAGCAGCTTACCGACAGGGGGCTTGGACGAGCAGTACTTC.

The chain uses TRBV4-1 and TRBJ2-2; D remains unclear. The length of the CDR3 is 16 residues. V was clipped by 5 bases and J by 3 bases, with 16 bases between them. Germline CDR1 reads MGHRA; CDR2 reads YSYEKL. The CDR3 nucleotides are TGCGCCAGCAGCGCGGCCATCTCGGGTCACACCGGGGAGCTGTTTTTT. Its translation is CASSAAISGHTGELFF.

This clone has only one observation. The chain recombines TRBV2 with TRBJ1-2, with 7 bases aligning to TRBD1. This CDR3 has 16 amino acids. Germline assignment: CDR1 SNHLY and CDR2 FYNNEI. Trimming at V came to 0 bases and at J to 7 bases, leaving 11 bases not matched to a gene. CDR3 sequence reads: CASSEAQGGNLRGYTF. DNA for the CDR3: TGTGCCAGCAGTGAAGCGCAGGGGGGTAATCTTCGTGGCTACACCTTC.

V is TRBV11-1 and J is TRBJ2-5, with 9 positions matching TRBD2. V lost 3 bases and J lost 5; bases outside the gene matches: 10. CDR3 size: 16 residues. Germline V CDR1 and CDR2: SGHAT, FQDESV (reference sequence). Written as DNA, the CDR3 is TGTGCCAGCAGCTTCTACCTAGCGGGAAAATCGGAGACCCAGTACTTC. Its protein product is CASSFYLAGKSETQYF.

The DNA of the CDR3 is TGTGCCAGCTCACCACGGTCAGGGGGGGAAGCTTTCTTT. Translation gives CASSPRSGGEAFF. The rearrangement joins TRBV18 to TRBJ1-1; 7 nucleotides agree with TRBD1. J was trimmed by 8 bases and V by 1 base; bases with no gene match: 4. The CDR3 consists of 13 residues. Germline loops: CDR1 KGHSH, CDR2 LQKENI.

The gene calls are TRBV7-2 and TRBJ2-7; 8 nucleotides match TRBD2. The CDR3 runs to 14 residues. After removal of 5 bases from V and 0 bases from J, the junction contained 3 bases not matched to a gene. Germline CDR1 reads SGHTA; CDR2 reads FQGNSA. DNA for the CDR3: TGTGCCAGCAGCCGGGGGGGTAACTCCTACGAGCAGTACTTC. It codes for CASSRGGNSYEQYF.

As to this clone: The same CDR3 also results from other DNA sequences found in this sample. The V and J genes are TRBV28 and TRBJ2-7; D could derive from TRBD1 or TRBD2 (5 bases each). Germline CDR1 MDHEN, CDR2 SYDVKM. The CDR3 has 15 amino acids. The ends were cut back, 2 bases at V and 1 base at J, with 12 bases in the middle. This CDR3 reads CASSLPGTASYEQYF. DNA for the CDR3: TGTGCCAGCAGTTTACCCGGGACCGCATCCTACGAGCAGTACTTC.

Here the CDR3 reads CAWSVKDSLVGALHF. DNA for the CDR3: TGTGCCTGGAGTGTAAAGGACAGCCTCGTTGGGGCCCTCCACTTT. The J gene is TRBJ1-6, the V gene TRBV30; the D gene is possibly TRBD1 (6 bases). In germline, CDR1 is GTSNPN, CDR2 SVGIG (reference sequence). The CDR3 sequence is 15 residues long. V was cut by 0 bases and J by 14 bases, with 20 bases left in between.

The V call is TRBV29-1, the J call TRBJ1-2, with TRBD1 as a possible D gene (5 bases). The CDR3 has 12 amino acids. Trimming pared 7 bases from V and 2 bases from J, leaving 11 bases between. Germline V gene data show CDR1 as SQVTM and CDR2 as ANQGSEA. Written as DNA, the CDR3 is TGCAGCGCGGGCTCAGGGAACTATGGCTACACCTTC. It codes for CSAGSGNYGYTF.

This clone was found many times. The V call is TRBV10-1, the J call TRBJ2-7; TRBD2 is a possible D gene (6 bases). Germline values: CDR1 WNHNN, CDR2 SYGVQD (reference sequence). This CDR3 contains 14 residues. The V and J ends lost 6 bases and 5 bases respectively, with 17 bases between them. CDR3 loop: CASRRRLECNEQYF. The CDR3 DNA reads TGCGCCAGCAGACGTCGACTAGAGTGCAACGAGCAGTACTTC.

V is TRBV10-1 and J is TRBJ2-1, with D possibly matching TRBD2 (6 bases). Trimming took off 4 bases at V and 8 bases at J, with 15 bases between the two ends. The CDR3 spans 14 residues. Looked up from germline, CDR1 is WNHNN and CDR2 is SYGVQD (reference sequence). This chain's CDR3 is CASSGAGGPDEQFF. In DNA, the CDR3 is TGCGCCAGCAGTGGGGCAGGAGGGCCGGATGAGCAGTTCTTC.

The chain combines TRBV28 with TRBJ1-1, with D possibly TRBD1 on 5 matching bases. V lost 10 bases, J lost 4 bases, and 16 bases lay in between. The CDR3 spans 13 residues. The germline V gene has CDR1 MDHEN and CDR2 SYDVKM. The CDR3 bases are TGTGCCACCCACGGGGGTGGGAGCACTGAAGCTTTCTTT. Encoded protein: CATHGGGSTEAFF.

The gene calls are TRBV7-3 and TRBJ2-3; D uncertain. Germline V gene data show CDR1 as SGHTA and CDR2 as FQGTGA. The CDR3 has 14 residues. Trimming removed 5 bases from V and 0 bases from J, with 9 bases in between. The CDR3 loop is CASSLAASTDTQYF. In DNA form, the CDR3 reads TGTGCCAGCAGCCTCGCGGCTAGCACAGATACGCAGTATTTT.

The V and J genes are TRBV10-3 and TRBJ1-6; no clear D. The CDR3 consists of 12 residues. Germline V lookup: CDR1 ENHRY, CDR2 SYGVKD. V was pared by 2 bases and J by 12 bases, with 8 bases between. The CDR3 coding sequence is TGTGCCATCAGTGAGCTCGGAGGACCCCTCCACTTT. This encodes CAISELGGPLHF.

The J gene is TRBJ2-7, the V gene TRBV18, with D hard to call. Germline CDR1 reads KGHSH; CDR2 reads LQKENI. V was trimmed by 2 bases and J by 3 bases, leaving 11 bases between them. The CDR3 covers 14 residues. As DNA, the CDR3 is TGTGCCAGCTCACCAACCCAGCGTCTCTACGAGCAGTACTTC. It translates to CASSPTQRLYEQYF.

This clone showed up many times. The CDR3 spells CASSPIGDYGYTF. The CDR3 DNA is TGTGCCAGCAGTCCCATTGGAGACTATGGCTACACCTTC. The chain joins TRBV2 to TRBJ1-2; unclear D gene. Trimming removed 5 bases from V and 3 bases from J, with 10 bases in between. The CDR3 spans 13 residues. Germline V gene data show CDR1 as SNHLY and CDR2 as FYNNEI.

The V call is TRBV18, the J call TRBJ1-1; 7 bases are shared with TRBD1. Germline CDR1 reads KGHSH; CDR2 reads LQKENI. The CDR3 length is 14 residues. The ends lost 2 bases at V and 5 bases at J; junction bases unmatched: 5. CDR3 coding DNA: TGTGCCAGCTCACCAGAGGGGGCAAGGACTGAAGCTTTCTTT. Residues: CASSPEGARTEAFF.

This clone was counted only a few times. V usage is TRBV29-1 and J usage is TRBJ1-1; weak D call: TRBD1 (5 bases). The germline V gene encodes CDR1 SQVTM and CDR2 ANQGSEA. The V end was cut by 4 bases, the J end by 4 bases, with 7 bases between. The CDR3 spans 11 residues. The CDR3 DNA sequence: TGCAGCGTTGCGGGGGTCACTGAAGCTTTCTTT. Protein sequence: CSVAGVTEAFF.

The chain links TRBV9 to TRBJ1-1; 8 nucleotides match TRBD1. The V gene's germline CDR1 is SGDLS and CDR2 YYNGEE. This CDR3 region has 14 residues. The V and J ends lost 2 bases and 3 bases, in that order; junction bases with no gene match: 3. CDR3 region: CASSVMTGDTEAFF. In DNA form, the CDR3 reads TGTGCCAGCAGCGTCATGACAGGGGACACTGAAGCTTTCTTT.

The CDR3 DNA sequence: TGTGCCAGCAGCGTTAGTCGACAGCCGAACACTGAAGCTTTCTTT. It is translated as CASSVSRQPNTEAFF. This chain uses TRBV9 with TRBJ1-1, with D perhaps matching TRBD1 (5 bases). V was cut by 2 bases and J by 1 base, with 12 bases left in between. CDR1 and CDR2 from the germline V gene are SGDLS and YYNGEE. CDR3 size: 15 residues.

J is TRBJ1-3 and V is TRBV6-1; 9 nucleotides line up with TRBD1. In germline, CDR1 is MNHNS, CDR2 SASEGT. J was trimmed by 2 bases and V by 8 bases; bases with no gene match: 4. The CDR3 has 14 residues. The CDR3 spells CASLTGGAGNTIYF. The CDR3 DNA sequence: TGTGCCAGCCTGACAGGGGGGGCTGGAAACACCATATATTTT.